These 25 T cell receptor beta chains originate from one sample sequenced in a study of T cell repertoires in cytomegalovirus infection. What these receptors recognize is not known. TCRdb re-derived calls from the reads in MiXCR, one entry per CDR3 protein. The repertoire includes more than 250,000 distinct CDR3 sequences, roughly 25% of them detected once, and roughly 15% sits in the top ten. Sample: cultured PBMCs, taken from culture after CMV antigen stimulation. The source of these receptors is a human donor in good health (CMV status not recorded). Some clones in this sample may be carry-over from other donors' samples.

This clonotype showed up just a few times. V gene TRBV6-5 combines with J gene TRBJ1-5; a weak D match, TRBD1 (6 bases). The CDR3 spans 16 residues. Trimming left V 0 bases short and J 6 bases short, with 15 bases between. In germline, CDR1 is MNHEY, CDR2 SVGAGI. The CDR3 is CASSYSMAGASQPQHF. CDR3 DNA: TGTGCCAGCAGTTACTCGATGGCAGGGGCCAGTCAGCCCCAGCATTTT.

The table lists this clonotype with many counts. This sequence joins TRBV6-2 or TRBV6-3 and TRBJ1-1; D is possibly TRBD1 (6 bases). V was shortened by 2 bases and J by 3 bases, with 16 bases between the two germline ends. Germline loops: CDR1 MNHEY, CDR2 SVGEGT. This CDR3 comprises 16 residues. Here the CDR3 reads CASSYHLLGADTEAFF. As DNA, the CDR3 is TGTGCCAGCAGTTACCATCTTTTGGGGGCAGACACTGAAGCTTTCTTT.

This chain connects TRBV5-1 to TRBJ2-7; the match to TRBD2 covers 14 bases. Germline V lookup: CDR1 SGHRS, CDR2 YFSETQ. The J segment lost 6 bases and the V segment lost 2 bases, leaving 4 bases of the junction unmatched. The CDR3 totals 15 residues. CDR3 protein: CASSFGLAGGGEQYF. The CDR3 coding sequence is TGCGCCAGCAGCTTTGGACTAGCGGGAGGTGGCGAGCAGTACTTC.

This clonotype has at least ten counts. V usage is TRBV12-3 or TRBV12-4 and J usage is TRBJ2-1; 8 bases are a match to TRBD2. J gave up 7 bases and V 5 bases, and 7 bases lay outside the gene matches. This CDR3 has 14 residues. The CDR3 here is CASSKTSVVNEQFF. The DNA for the CDR3 is TGTGCCAGCAGTAAGACTAGCGTGGTAAATGAGCAGTTCTTC.

This clonotype came up many times. V usage is TRBV7-8 and J usage is TRBJ1-1; 7 nucleotides align to TRBD1. The V gene's germline CDR1 is SGHVS and CDR2 FQNEAQ. The CDR3 extends over 15 amino acids. V shed 6 bases, J shed 1 base, and the junction held 8 bases outside the gene matches. CDR3 in DNA: TGTGCCAGCAGGCTAAGAGGGGGCAGGAACACTGAAGCTTTCTTT. It specifies CASRLRGGRNTEAFF.

This clonotype was observed at least ten times. The chain employs TRBV27 and TRBJ2-5; TRBD1 aligns across 8 bases. Per the germline V gene, CDR1 is MNHEY and CDR2 is SMNVEV (reference sequence). After removal of 5 bases from V and 0 bases from J, the junction contained 5 bases not matched to a gene. The CDR3 has 15 amino acids. The CDR3 is CASSHGQGYQETQYF. DNA of the CDR3: TGTGCCAGCAGTCACGGACAGGGTTACCAAGAGACCCAGTACTTC.

This clonotype was picked up many times. The rearrangement uses TRBV6-1 and TRBJ2-7; a possible D gene is TRBD2 (5 bases). Germline V CDR1 and CDR2: MNHNS, SASEGT. This CDR3 has 12 amino acids. Trimming removed 7 bases at V and 6 bases at J, with 13 bases between. The CDR3 nucleotides are TGTGCCAGCACCGCGACTCGGGGCGAGCAGTACGTC. Protein: CASTATRGEQYV.

On this clonotype: At one of its ends the junction is not consistent with the germline gene, which may arise from a read error. CDR3 sequence: CASSLWDRVDF. In DNA form, the CDR3 reads TGTGCCAGCAGTTTGTGGGACAGGGTTGACTTC. The rearrangement uses TRBV28 and TRBJ2-5, with TRBD1 identical over 9 bases. Germline lookup yields CDR1 MDHEN and CDR2 SYDVKM. The length of the CDR3 is 11 residues.

The chain couples TRBV23-1 to TRBJ2-6; 10 bases fit TRBD1. TRBV23-1 is reported as an ORF; its role is uncertain. V lost 6 bases, J lost 0 bases, and 8 bases stayed unmatched. The CDR3 totals 18 residues. Here the CDR3 reads CASSLGTGVDSGANVLTF. CDR3 bases: TGCGCCAGCAGCCTCGGGACAGGGGTTGACTCTGGGGCCAACGTCCTGACTTTC.

This clonotype has a count of ten or more. J is TRBJ2-1 and V is TRBV7-8; D gene ambiguous. Looked up from germline, CDR1 is SGHVS and CDR2 is FQNEAQ. The V gene lost 0 bases and the J gene lost 3 bases, with 9 bases spanning the gap. This CDR3 region has 15 residues. As DNA, the CDR3 is TGTGCCAGCAGCTTAGCGCCGACCCGCTACAATGAGCAGTTCTTC. It yields the protein CASSLAPTRYNEQFF.

The chain links TRBV24-1 to TRBJ2-1, with 10 bases aligning to TRBD2. The CDR3 has 17 amino acids. The V gene end was trimmed by 3 bases and the J gene end by 1 base; junction bases not matched to a gene: 5. Germline CDR1 is KGHDR and CDR2 is SFDVKD. The CDR3 nucleotides are TGTGCCACCAGTGATCCGACTAGCGGGTGGTCCTACAATGAGCAGTTCTTC. It codes for CATSDPTSGWSYNEQFF.

With regard to this clonotype: A read error may be the cause here, since a much bigger clone is one base away. The conserved final phenylalanine or tryptophan is absent from the CDR3, which likely points to a read error. CDR3 region: CASSMTSGGYGEQFL. In DNA form, the CDR3 reads TGTGCCAGCAGCATGACTAGCGGGGGGTACGGGGAGCAGTTCTTG. The V call is TRBV7-2, the J call TRBJ2-1; 13 bases are shared with TRBD2. J gave up 10 bases and V 5 bases, and 8 bases lay outside the gene matches. The CDR3 totals 15 residues. The germline V gene has CDR1 SGHTA and CDR2 FQGNSA.

In the case of this clonotype: Its ends do not fully match the called genes, so a read error is possible. The chain employs TRBV12-3 or TRBV12-4 and TRBJ2-1; D remains unclear. CDR3 length: 13 residues. The CDR3 region has the DNA TGTGCCAGCAGTTTGGGTCCCATCGATAACGGTCTCTTC. Translation gives CASSLGPIDNGLF.

The genes are TRBV7-3 and TRBJ2-3; no firm D call. This CDR3 comprises 14 residues. Germline V gene data show CDR1 as SGHTA and CDR2 as FQGTGA. The V end was cut by 5 bases, the J end by 0 bases, with 9 bases between. In nucleotides, the CDR3 is TGTGCCAGCAGCCCCCAGACTAGCACAGATACGCAGTATTTT. It translates to CASSPQTSTDTQYF. The full variable domain, in which reference TRBV7-3 and TRBJ2-3 provide the parts outside the CDR3, is GAGVSQTPSNKVTEKGKYVELRCDPISGHTALYWYRQSLGQGPEFLIYFQGTGAADDSGLPNDRFFAVRPEGSVSTLKIQRTERGDSAVYLCASSPQTSTDTQYFGPGTRLTVL.

The chain employs TRBV4-2 and TRBJ2-1; D ambiguous. CDR3 size: 14 residues. The V end lost 1 base, the J end lost 8 bases, and 12 bases lay between the germline ends. CDR1 is LGHNA and CDR2 is YNFKEQ in the germline V gene. Here the CDR3 reads CASSQVVWIDEQFF. CDR3 nucleotides: TGTGCCAGCAGCCAAGTAGTCTGGATCGATGAGCAGTTCTTC.

V is TRBV28 and J is TRBJ2-7; weak D call: TRBD1 (6 bases). In germline, CDR1 is MDHEN, CDR2 SYDVKM. V lost 5 bases, J lost 2 bases, and 13 bases lay in between. The CDR3 consists of 14 residues. Here the CDR3 DNA reads TGTGCCAGCAGTCCCCAAGACAGGCCCTACGAGCAGTACTTC. Translating it yields CASSPQDRPYEQYF.

This clonotype was seen more than once but under ten times. The rearrangement uses TRBV6-5 and TRBJ2-1; tentatively, D is TRBD1 (5 bases). CDR1 and CDR2 (germline): MNHEY, SVGAGI. The CDR3 is 14 amino acids. Trimming left V 2 bases short and J 9 bases short, with 14 bases between. CDR3 nucleotides: TGTGCCAGCAGTTACCAGGGCCCCAGGAGTGAGCAGTTCTTC. Protein product: CASSYQGPRSEQFF.

The CDR3 loop reads CASDFAAGGIGEQFF. CDR3 nucleotides: TGTGCCAGTGACTTTGCAGCGGGAGGTATAGGTGAGCAGTTCTTC. V usage is TRBV12-3 or TRBV12-4 and J usage is TRBJ2-1, with 9 bases lining up with TRBD2. Trimming removed 9 bases from V and 9 bases from J; junction bases left unmatched: 15. CDR3 length equals 15 residues.

This clonotype was detected ten times or more. This rearrangement joins TRBV7-8 to TRBJ1-1, with no clear D. The CDR3 contains 16 residues. V lost 5 bases and J 2 bases, leaving 18 bases between the germline ends. The germline V gene has CDR1 SGHVS and CDR2 FQNEAQ. The CDR3 DNA is TGTGCCAGCAGCCCGAGGCCCGGGCTTAGTAACACTGAAGCTTTCTTT. Its protein is CASSPRPGLSNTEAFF. Full variable domain (remainder filled in from reference TRBV7-8 and TRBJ1-1): GAGVSQSPRYKVAKRGQDVALRCDPISGHVSLFWYQQALGQGPEFLTYFQNEAQLDKSGLPSDRFFAERPEGSVSTLKIQRTQQEDSAVYLCASSPRPGLSNTEAFFGQGTRLTVV.

The genes are TRBV4-3 and TRBJ2-2, with 9 bases that match TRBD2. There are 16 residues in the CDR3. With V trimmed by 2 bases and J by 3 bases, 4 bases remained unmatched. Germline CDR1 is LGHNA and CDR2 is YSLEER. CDR3 amino acids: CASSQWASGDTGELFF. Here the CDR3 DNA reads TGCGCCAGCAGCCAATGGGCTAGCGGGGACACCGGGGAGCTGTTTTTT.

This clonotype showed up many times. The chain has TRBV5-1 and TRBJ1-1; D might be TRBD1 (5 bases). Trimming shortened V by 1 base and J by 8 bases, and 15 bases separated the two germline ends. This CDR3 region has 14 residues. CDR1 and CDR2 (germline): SGHRS, YFSETQ. CDR3 coding DNA: TGCGCCAGCAGCTTGATGACAGATTACTACGAAGCTTTCTTT. The encoded protein is CASSLMTDYYEAFF.

This clonotype has only a few counts. The chain is built from TRBV7-2 and TRBJ2-3; D unresolved. Germline loops: CDR1 SGHTA, CDR2 FQGNSA. V was cut by 5 bases and J by 4 bases, with 10 bases left in between. This CDR3 is 13 amino acids long. CDR3 residues: CASSQRMPDTQYF. The CDR3 DNA reads TGTGCCAGCAGCCAACGGATGCCAGATACGCAGTATTTT.

In this sample, this clonotype turned up a few times. V usage is TRBV2 and J usage is TRBJ2-1, with D possibly TRBD2 on 6 matching bases. The germline CDR1 and CDR2 sequences are SNHLY and FYNNEI. Trimming took 7 bases from V and 4 from J, leaving 14 bases between them. CDR3 length: 14 residues. This CDR3 reads CASTREQNYNEQFF. The CDR3 coding sequence is TGTGCCAGCACCCGGGAGCAGAATTACAATGAGCAGTTCTTC. Filled out from reference TRBV2 and TRBJ2-1, the complete variable domain reads EPEVTQTPSHQVTQMGQEVILRCVPISNHLYFYWYRQILGQKVEFLVSFYNNEISEKSEIFDDQFSVERPDGSNFTLKIRSTKLEDSAMYFCASTREQNYNEQFFGPGTRLTVL.

The CDR3 bases are TGTGCCAGTAAAGAGGCGGCCCGCACTGAAGCTTTCTTT. This encodes CASKEAARTEAFF. This chain joins TRBV19 and TRBJ1-1, with no clear D. CDR3 length equals 13 residues. The germline V gene has CDR1 LNHDA and CDR2 SQIVND (reference sequence). The V and J ends lost 7 bases and 4 bases respectively, with 13 bases between them.

The chain joins TRBV7-2 to TRBJ2-7; the D gene is possibly TRBD1 (5 bases). The length of the CDR3 is 13 residues. Trimming removed 0 bases at V and 5 bases at J, with 8 bases between. The germline gives CDR1 SGHTA, CDR2 FQGNSA. The CDR3 DNA reads TGTGCCAGCAGCTTAGCGCAGGACAACGAGCAGTACTTC. Protein sequence: CASSLAQDNEQYF.